This TCR beta chain was profiled in a study of T cell responses to AZD1222 COVID-19 vaccine. At the level of the study: Analysis merged second doses at about 4 or about 12 weeks. Study-level findings and limits: Baseline seropositivity characterized only a handful of AZD1222 recipients. Researchers report vaccine-associated CD4 TCRs spanning spike, with dominance at 160-218 and 743-854.

As to this clone: Antigen: not known.

Sequenced by immunoSEQ multiplex PCR; TCRdb stores in-frame clones only, minus some. Here the sample spans roughly 170,000 clones, about 91% being singletons. The clonotype comes from an adult in good health. This specimen was peripheral blood, taken on day 0 of AZD1222 vaccination.

The CDR3 sequence is CASSSTGAISTEAFF. The DNA for the CDR3 is TGTGCCAGCAGCTCCACGGGCGCTATCAGTACTGAAGCTTTCTTT. The chain has TRBV7-8 and TRBJ1-1, with no clear D. The germline V gene has CDR1 SGHVS and CDR2 FQNEAQ. V was clipped by 4 bases and J by 5 bases, with 17 bases between them. The CDR3 is made up of 15 amino acids.